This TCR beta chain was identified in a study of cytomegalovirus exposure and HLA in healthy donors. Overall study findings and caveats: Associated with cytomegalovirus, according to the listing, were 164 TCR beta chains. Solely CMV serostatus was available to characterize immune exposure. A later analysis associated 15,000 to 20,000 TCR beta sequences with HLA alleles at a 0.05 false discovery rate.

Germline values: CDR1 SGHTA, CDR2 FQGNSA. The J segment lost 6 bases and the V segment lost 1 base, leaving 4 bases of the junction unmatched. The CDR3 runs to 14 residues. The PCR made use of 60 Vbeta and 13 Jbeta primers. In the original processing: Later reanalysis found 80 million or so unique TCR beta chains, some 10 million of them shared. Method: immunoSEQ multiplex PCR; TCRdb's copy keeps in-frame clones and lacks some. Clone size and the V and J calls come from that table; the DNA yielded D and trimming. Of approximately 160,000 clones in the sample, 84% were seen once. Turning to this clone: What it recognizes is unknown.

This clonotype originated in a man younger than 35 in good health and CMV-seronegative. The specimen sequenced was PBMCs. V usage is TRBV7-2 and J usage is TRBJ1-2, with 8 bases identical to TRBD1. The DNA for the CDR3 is TGTGCCAGCAGCTTAGGCGGACAGGGAGATGGCTACACCTTC. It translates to CASSLGGQGDGYTF.